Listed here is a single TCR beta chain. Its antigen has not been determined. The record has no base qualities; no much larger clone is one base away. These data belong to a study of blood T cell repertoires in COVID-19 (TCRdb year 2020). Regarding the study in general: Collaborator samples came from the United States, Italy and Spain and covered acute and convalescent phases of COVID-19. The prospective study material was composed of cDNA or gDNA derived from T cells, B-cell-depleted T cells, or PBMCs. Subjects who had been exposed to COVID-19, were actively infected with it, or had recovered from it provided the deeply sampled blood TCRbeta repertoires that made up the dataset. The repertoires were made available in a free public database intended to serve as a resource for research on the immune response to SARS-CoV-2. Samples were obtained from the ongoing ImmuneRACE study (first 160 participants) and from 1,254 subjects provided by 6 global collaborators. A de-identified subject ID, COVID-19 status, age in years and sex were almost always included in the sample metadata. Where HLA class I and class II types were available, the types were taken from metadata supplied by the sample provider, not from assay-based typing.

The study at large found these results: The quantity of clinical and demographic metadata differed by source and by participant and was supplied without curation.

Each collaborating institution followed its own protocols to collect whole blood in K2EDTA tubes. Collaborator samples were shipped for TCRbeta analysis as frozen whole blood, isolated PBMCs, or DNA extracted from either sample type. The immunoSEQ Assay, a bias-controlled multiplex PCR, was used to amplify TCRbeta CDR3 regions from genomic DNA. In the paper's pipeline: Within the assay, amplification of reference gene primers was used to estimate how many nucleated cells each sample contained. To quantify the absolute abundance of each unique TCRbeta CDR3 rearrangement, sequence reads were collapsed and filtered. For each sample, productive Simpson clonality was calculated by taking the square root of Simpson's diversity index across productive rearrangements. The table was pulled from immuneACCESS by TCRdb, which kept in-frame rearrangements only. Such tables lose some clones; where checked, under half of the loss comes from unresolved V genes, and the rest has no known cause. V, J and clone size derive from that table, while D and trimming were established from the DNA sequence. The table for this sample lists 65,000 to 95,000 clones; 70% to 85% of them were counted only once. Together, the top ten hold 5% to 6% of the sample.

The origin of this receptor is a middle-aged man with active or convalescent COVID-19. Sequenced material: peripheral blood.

CDR3 protein: CATGTNANTGELFF. The sequence in DNA is TGTGCCACCGGGACAAACGCGAACACCGGGGAGCTGTTTTTT. The chain is assembled from TRBV27 and TRBJ2-2; tentative D gene TRBD1, with 6 bases matching. Via the germline V gene (reference sequence), CDR1 is MNHEY and CDR2 SMNVEV. The cysteine opens and the phenylalanine closes a CDR3 of 14 amino acids. Only the CDR3 portion is preserved as DNA: 42 bases, with reading frame beginning at the first base. V is shortened by 10 bases, J by 0 bases, and the region joining them spans 12 bases.